What follows describes a single T cell receptor (beta chain). Its cognate antigen is unknown. The data were obtained in a study of cytomegalovirus exposure and HLA in healthy donors. Study-level points and caveats: A later analysis showed that HLA-associated TCR beta chains had undergone more clonal expansion than equally common others. The study labeled roughly 160 TCR beta chains cytomegalovirus-associated. In a later analysis, V- and J-gene trimming of beta chains associated with a DCLRE1C missense variant, replicated independently. Later on, analysis showed that most CMV-associated TCR beta chains appeared to be HLA-restricted.

The CDR3 loop spans 15 amino acids. Trimming at V came to 0 bases and at J to 3 bases, leaving 1 base not matched to a gene. Per germline, CDR1 LGHNA and CDR2 YNFKEQ. Primers: 60 Vbeta forward and 13 Jbeta reverse. Some clones are missing from TCRdb's copy, which holds only in-frame ones; the method was immunoSEQ multiplex PCR. In the table there are about 180,000 clones, about four fifths of which are singletons. The genes are TRBV4-2 and TRBJ2-3; 9 positions match TRBD2. The clonotype comes from a woman aged 30 to 39 in good health and CMV-seronegative. Sample: PBMCs. CDR3 bases: TGTGCCAGCAGCCAAGACAGCGGGGGGACAGATACGCAGTATTTT. This codes for CASSQDSGGTDTQYF.